This passage covers 24 T cell receptor beta chains from one sample sequenced in a study of PD-1 blockade in classical Hodgkin lymphoma. Stated time point: cycle 4 day 1 (C4D1), after 5 to 7 weeks of nivolumab. Relapse was seen in all patients after autologous stem cell transplantation, and brentuximab vedotin exposure was variable. Repertoires were generated with immunoSEQ multiplex PCR, while TCRdb's copy carries only in-frame clones and drops some. The repertoire holds several thousand clones, with about 84% as singletons. This sample comprised peripheral blood mononuclear cells (PBMCs), obtained before the fourth cycle of nivolumab. Receptors were obtained from a human donor with classical Hodgkin lymphoma.

The chain couples TRBV4-1 to TRBJ2-7; TRBD1 matches 10 bases. Germline CDR1 is MGHRA and CDR2 is YSYEKL. The CDR3 loop spans 18 amino acids. V lost 2 bases to trimming and J lost 2 bases; unmatched junction nucleotides: 12. The CDR3 loop reads CASSQNTWWDRGAYEQYF. In DNA, the CDR3 is TGCGCCAGCAGCCAAAACACCTGGTGGGACAGGGGAGCCTACGAGCAGTACTTC.

The rearrangement links TRBV7-6 to TRBJ2-2; 10 bases agree with TRBD2. V lost 5 bases and J lost 5; bases outside the gene matches: 8. This CDR3 region has 16 residues. CDR1 is SGHVS, CDR2 FNYEAQ, per germline. This CDR3 reads CASSPSGGVRTGELFF. As DNA, the CDR3 is TGTGCCAGCAGCCCTAGCGGGGGCGTCAGGACCGGGGAGCTGTTTTTT.

This clone has a single count. This chain links TRBV19 with TRBJ2-5; the D gene could be TRBD1 or TRBD2 (6 bases each). Trimming removed 3 bases from V and 6 bases from J, with 14 bases in between. Germline V gene lookup returns CDR1 LNHDA and CDR2 SQIVND (reference sequence). The CDR3 loop spans 14 amino acids. The CDR3 here is CASSMGIGGKTQYF. CDR3 coding DNA: TGTGCCAGTAGTATGGGAATAGGGGGGAAGACCCAGTACTTC.

The chain combines TRBV2 with TRBJ2-7; D is ambiguous. Germline lookup yields CDR1 SNHLY and CDR2 FYNNEI. With 3 bases removed from V and 4 bases from J, the gap between germline ends came to 7 bases. The CDR3 loop spans 12 amino acids. CDR3: CASSDENYEQYF. The CDR3, as DNA: TGTGCCAGCAGTGATGAGAATTACGAGCAGTACTTC.

The chain links TRBV14 to TRBJ2-2; possibly TRBD2 for D (6 bases). Trimming removed 0 bases from V and 0 bases from J, with 11 bases in between. The CDR3 spans 17 residues. Per germline, CDR1 SGHDN and CDR2 FVKESK. The CDR3 reads CASSQDGLAANTGELFF. CDR3 coding DNA: TGTGCCAGCAGCCAAGATGGCTTAGCGGCGAACACCGGGGAGCTGTTTTTT.

This sequence joins TRBV6-1 and TRBJ1-1; D is undetermined. This CDR3 has 14 amino acids. Germline V CDR1 and CDR2: MNHNS, SASEGT. V dropped 6 bases and J dropped 3 bases, with 14 bases sitting between them. CDR3 bases: TGTGCCAGCAGCTGGGCGGGGTTGGACACTGAAGCTTTCTTT. Its protein product is CASSWAGLDTEAFF.

The chain combines TRBV27 with TRBJ2-7; the match to TRBD2 covers 10 bases. CDR1 MNHEY and CDR2 SMNVEV come from the germline V gene (reference sequence). The junction had 4 bases not matched to a gene; V was cut back by 2 bases and J by 6 bases. CDR3 length equals 14 residues. The CDR3 loop reads CASSLRLAGAEQYF. The CDR3 DNA follows: TGTGCCAGCAGTTTAAGGCTAGCGGGAGCCGAGCAGTACTTC.

The chain couples TRBV28 to TRBJ2-7; D might be TRBD1 or TRBD2, each matching 5 bases. The CDR3 length is 15 residues. Per the germline V gene, CDR1 is MDHEN and CDR2 is SYDVKM. The V end lost 0 bases, the J end lost 7 bases, and 16 bases lay between the germline ends. The CDR3 protein is CASSLWAGTPEEQYF. The CDR3 DNA follows: TGTGCCAGCAGTTTATGGGCCGGGACCCCCGAAGAGCAGTACTTC.

This chain links TRBV28 with TRBJ1-6; D not certain. Deletions cut 4 bases from V and 7 bases from J, with 5 bases between. Germline-derived CDR1 and CDR2 are MDHEN and SYDVKM. This CDR3 is built from 12 residues. The CDR3 DNA is TGTGCCAGCAGTTACGGGAATTCACCCCTCCACTTT. Its translation: CASSYGNSPLHF.

This chain uses TRBV4-2 with TRBJ2-3; weak D call: TRBD1 (6 bases). CDR3 length equals 13 residues. The germline gives CDR1 LGHNA, CDR2 YNFKEQ. Trimming took off 3 bases at V and 5 bases at J, with 9 bases between the two ends. The CDR3, as DNA: TGTGCCAGCAGCCATGTACAGGGAGATACGCAGTATTTT. This encodes CASSHVQGDTQYF.

V and J are TRBV18 and TRBJ2-1, with D perhaps TRBD2 (5 bases). This CDR3 contains 14 residues. Germline V gene data show CDR1 as KGHSH and CDR2 as LQKENI. The V gene lost 0 bases and the J gene lost 7 bases, with 10 bases spanning the gap. The CDR3 nucleotides are TGTGCCAGCTCACCACCGGCTAGCCAAAATGAGCAGTTCTTC. Its translation: CASSPPASQNEQFF.

The J gene is TRBJ2-4, the V gene TRBV6-1, with 10 bases aligning to TRBD2. The CDR3 consists of 15 residues. Germline V lookup: CDR1 MNHNS, CDR2 SASEGT. Losses at the gene ends were 7 bases for V and 3 bases for J; bases not matched to a gene: 6. The CDR3 region is CASKKVAGGKNIQYF. The DNA for the CDR3 is TGTGCCAGCAAAAAGGTAGCGGGAGGCAAAAACATTCAGTACTTC.

The genes are TRBV7-2 and TRBJ1-5, with TRBD1 matching over 8 bases. The V segment lost 2 bases and the J segment 4 bases; nucleotides outside the gene matches: 4. Per the germline V gene, CDR1 is SGHTA and CDR2 is FQGNSA. The CDR3 is 15 amino acids. CDR3 coding DNA: TGTGCCAGCAGCTTACGGACAGGGTTGAATCAGCCCCAGCATTTT. This codes for CASSLRTGLNQPQHF. Combining the CDR3 with reference TRBV7-2 and TRBJ1-5 gives the whole variable domain GAGVSQSPSNKVTEKGKDVELRCDPISGHTALYWYRQSLGQGLEFLIYFQGNSAPDKSGLPSDRFSAERTGGSVSTLTIQRTQQEDSAVYLCASSLRTGLNQPQHFGDGTRLSIL.

The CDR3 sequence: CASSLRPDYEQYF. CDR3 bases: TGTGCCAGCAGCTTACGTCCAGACTACGAGCAGTACTTC. The rearrangement uses TRBV7-8 and TRBJ2-7; D remains unclear. Germline CDR1 reads SGHVS; CDR2 reads FQNEAQ. The ends were cut back, 2 bases at V and 3 bases at J, with 8 bases in the middle. The CDR3 sequence is 13 residues long.

This chain links TRBV19 with TRBJ2-1; either TRBD1 or TRBD2 may supply D (5 bases each). V lost 5 bases and J 4 bases, leaving 15 bases between the germline ends. Looked up from germline, CDR1 is LNHDA and CDR2 is SQIVND (reference sequence). This CDR3 has 15 residues. The CDR3 sequence: CASSRGVGAYNEQFF. The CDR3 DNA reads as TGTGCCAGTAGTCGGGGCGTGGGAGCTTACAATGAGCAGTTCTTC.

V and J are TRBV27 and TRBJ1-1, with D possibly TRBD1 on 5 matching bases. CDR1 is MNHEY, CDR2 SMNVEV, per germline (reference sequence). Trimming shortened V by 6 bases and J by 3 bases, and 11 bases separated the two germline ends. The CDR3 runs 13 residues. The CDR3 DNA reads TGTGCCAGCAGGTCCGGGACCCACACTGAAGCTTTCTTT. Its translation is CASRSGTHTEAFF.

The V gene is TRBV30, the J gene TRBJ1-5; D is possibly TRBD1 (6 bases). CDR1 and CDR2 from the germline V gene are GTSNPN and SVGIG (reference sequence). The length of the CDR3 is 13 residues. V dropped 3 bases and J dropped 3 bases, with 9 bases sitting between them. Here the CDR3 reads CAWSRDNNQPQHF. The CDR3 nucleotides are TGTGCCTGGAGCCGGGACAACAATCAGCCCCAGCATTTT.

J is TRBJ2-1 and V is TRBV5-1, with a tentative D call TRBD1 (7 bases). This CDR3 contains 14 residues. V was trimmed by 4 bases and J by 14 bases, leaving 22 bases between them. The germline V gene encodes CDR1 SGHRS and CDR2 YFSETQ. CDR3 in DNA: TGCGCCAGCAGCATCAGGCAGGGGGGTCAGAGTAAGTTCTTC. The encoded protein is CASSIRQGGQSKFF. The variable domain in full, with the rest retrieved from reference TRBV5-1 and TRBJ2-1, is KAGVTQTPRYLIKTRGQQVTLSCSPISGHRSVSWYQQTPGQGLQFLFEYFSETQRNKGNFPGRFSGRQFSNSRSEMNVSTLELGDSALYLCASSIRQGGQSKFFGPGTRLTVL.

This chain links TRBV18 with TRBJ2-3, with unresolved D. Germline values: CDR1 KGHSH, CDR2 LQKENI. The CDR3 has 13 amino acids. Trimming pared 1 base from V and 0 bases from J, leaving 2 bases between. The CDR3 nucleotides read TGTGCCAGCTCACCACAAAGCACAGATACGCAGTATTTT. Translating gives CASSPQSTDTQYF.

The CDR3 nucleotides are TGTGCCAGCAGCTTAAACAATGAGCAGTTCTTC. It codes for CASSLNNEQFF. This chain joins TRBV7-6 and TRBJ2-1; no reliable D call. Germline CDR1 and CDR2: SGHVS and FNYEAQ. The V end lost 2 bases, the J end lost 5 bases, and 1 base lay between the germline ends. The CDR3 covers 11 residues. Full variable domain (outside the CDR3, taken from reference TRBV7-6 and TRBJ2-1): GAGVSQSPRYKVTKRGQDVALRCDPISGHVSLYWYRQALGQGPEFLTYFNYEAQQDKSGLPNDRFSAERPEGSISTLTIQRTEQRDSAMYRCASSLNNEQFFGPGTRLTVL.

The CDR3 DNA reads as TGTGCCAGCACCTTCCGGAGGTCTGGGGCCAACGTCCTGACTTTC. Residues: CASTFRRSGANVLTF. V usage is TRBV13 and J usage is TRBJ2-6; D might be TRBD2 (5 bases). CDR1 and CDR2 from the germline V gene are PRHDT and FYEKMQ (reference sequence). V dropped 7 bases and J dropped 1 base, with 11 bases sitting between them. This CDR3 region has 15 residues.

This clone has a handful of counts. The chain recombines TRBV25-1 with TRBJ2-7; D remains ambiguous. With 1 base removed from V and 4 bases from J, the gap between germline ends came to 8 bases. The CDR3 spans 13 residues. Germline V gene sequence: CDR1 MGHDK, CDR2 SYGVNS. The CDR3 coding sequence is TGTGCCAGCAGTGAATCCGGCAGGTACGAGCAGTACTTC. This encodes CASSESGRYEQYF.

This chain links TRBV15 with TRBJ2-1; TRBD2 matches 9 bases. The V gene end was trimmed by 0 bases and the J gene end by 7 bases; junction bases not matched to a gene: 1. Looked up from germline, CDR1 is LNHNV and CDR2 is YYDKDF (reference sequence). The CDR3 runs to 14 residues. CDR3 sequence: CATSRERGGNEQFF. The CDR3 region has the DNA TGTGCCACCAGCAGAGAGCGGGGGGGAAATGAGCAGTTCTTC.

The CDR3 nucleotides read TGTGCCAGCAGTTACCACGGGGGTGCTACTGAAGCTTTCTTT. It encodes CASSYHGGATEAFF. The chain uses TRBV6-5 and TRBJ1-1, with D possibly matching TRBD1 (5 bases). CDR1 is MNHEY, CDR2 SVGAGI, per germline. CDR3 length: 14 amino acids. Trimming shortened V by 2 bases and J by 5 bases, and 12 bases separated the two germline ends.